These 24 T cell receptor beta chains share one sample of origin, sequenced in a study of PD-1 blockade in classical Hodgkin lymphoma (dated by TCRdb to 2020 to 2022). To prepare the library, the immunoSEQ multiplex PCR assay was applied. TCRdb took over this immuneACCESS table, retaining in-frame rearrangements with V and J assigned. Such tables are incomplete; in checked studies, under half of the missing clones stem from an unresolved V gene, and the remainder is unexplained. The sample includes over 60,000 clones, with around 90% observed a single time. 10% of the sample goes to the ten largest clones. In light of the paper, this sample's time point label describes: cycle 4 day 1 (C4D1), after six to seven weeks of nivolumab. Relapse after autologous stem cell transplantation had occurred in all trial patients, and cohorts A, B and C were distinguished by prior brentuximab vedotin exposure. The material sequenced was peripheral blood mononuclear cells (PBMCs), taken before the fourth cycle of nivolumab. The receptors were sampled from a human donor with classical Hodgkin lymphoma.

The rearrangement joins TRBV2 to TRBJ2-2; tentative D call: TRBD2 (6 bases). CDR1 is SNHLY and CDR2 is FYNNEI in the germline V gene. The CDR3 has 13 amino acids. V was cut by 8 bases and J by 3 bases, with 10 bases left in between. CDR3 loop: CASHRRDTGELFF. DNA for the CDR3: TGTGCCAGCCATCGGAGGGACACCGGGGAGCTGTTTTTT.

The sample holds one count of this clone. This rearrangement joins TRBV28 to TRBJ2-7; the D call may be TRBD1 or TRBD2 (5 bases each). There are 14 residues in the CDR3. Germline V gene data show CDR1 as MDHEN and CDR2 as SYDVKM. V was clipped by 8 bases and J by 7 bases, with 21 bases between them. Written as DNA, the CDR3 is TGTGCCAGCGCCAAGGGGACGCGAAGTGGAGAGCAGTACTTC. Translation gives CASAKGTRSGEQYF.

This chain links TRBV20-1 with TRBJ1-1, with TRBD1 as a possible D gene (6 bases). Trimming removed 0 bases at V and 11 bases at J, with 10 bases between. This CDR3 contains 11 residues. Per germline, CDR1 DFQATT and CDR2 SNEGSKA (reference sequence). CDR3 in DNA: TGCAGTGCTAGAGATACAGGGCCCGCTTTCTTT. It is translated as CSARDTGPAFF.

The CDR3 loop is CASSPRDNYEQYF. In DNA form, the CDR3 reads TGTGCCAGCAGCCCCCGGGACAATTACGAGCAGTACTTC. The gene calls are TRBV5-5 and TRBJ2-7; TRBD1 is a possible D gene (6 bases). CDR1 is SGHKS, CDR2 YYEKEE, per germline (reference sequence). V was pared by 4 bases and J by 4 bases, with 12 bases between. CDR3 length: 13 residues.

This clone appeared once. Other DNA sequences of this sample code for an identical CDR3. The CDR3 sequence is CASSYNYEQYF. DNA of the CDR3: TGTGCCAGCAGCTATAACTACGAGCAGTACTTC. V is TRBV7-2 and J is TRBJ2-7; no clear D. The V gene's germline CDR1 is SGHTA and CDR2 FQGNSA. V was shortened by 4 bases and J by 3 bases, with 4 bases between the two germline ends. CDR3 length: 11 amino acids.

The V and J genes are TRBV11-2 and TRBJ2-7, with 7 nucleotides matching TRBD1. CDR3 length: 13 amino acids. Per the germline V gene, CDR1 is SGHAT and CDR2 is FQNNGV. With 4 bases clipped from V and 0 bases from J, the junction kept 0 bases outside the gene matches. CDR3 coding DNA: TGTGCCAGCAGCTGGGACAGCTCCTACGAGCAGTACTTC. Translation gives CASSWDSSYEQYF.

The chain is built from TRBV23-1 and TRBJ2-7; D remains ambiguous. TRBV23-1 is reported as an ORF; its role is uncertain. Trimming stripped 6 bases from V and 4 bases from J, with 16 bases between. The CDR3 has 14 amino acids. Here the CDR3 DNA reads TGCGCCAGCAGAAACCAGGTCAGGAGTTACGAGCAGTACTTC. It encodes CASRNQVRSYEQYF.

V gene TRBV11-3 combines with J gene TRBJ1-2; D remains unclear. V was clipped by 3 bases and J by 4 bases, with 18 bases between them. Germline-derived CDR1 and CDR2 are SGHNT and YENEEA. This CDR3 spans 16 amino acids. The CDR3 sequence is CASSLSLRWGCYGYTF. The CDR3 bases are TGTGCCAGCAGCTTGAGTCTGAGGTGGGGTTGCTATGGCTACACCTTC.

The rearrangement uses TRBV6-5 and TRBJ1-2; D call uncertain. Trimming removed 4 bases from V and 2 bases from J, with 5 bases in between. This CDR3 has 12 residues. Germline-derived CDR1 and CDR2 are MNHEY and SVGAGI. The CDR3 here is CASSSQNYGYTF. In nucleotides, the CDR3 is TGTGCCAGCAGTTCTCAGAACTATGGCTACACCTTC.

This clone was seen only once. V usage is TRBV6-1 and J usage is TRBJ1-5; 11 bases fit TRBD1. The junction had 4 bases not matched to a gene; V was cut back by 5 bases and J by 4 bases. This CDR3 is built from 15 residues. CDR1 is MNHNS, CDR2 SASEGT, per germline. DNA of the CDR3: TGTGCCAGCAGTAAGGACAGGGGGCAGAATCAGCCCCAGCATTTT. Translated: CASSKDRGQNQPQHF.

J is TRBJ2-3 and V is TRBV6-1; the D is unclear. This CDR3 is 10 amino acids long. Trimming removed 10 bases from V and 4 bases from J, with 6 bases in between. From germline, CDR1 is MNHNS and CDR2 SASEGT. CDR3 in amino acids: CATIPDTQYF. CDR3 in DNA: TGTGCCACCATACCAGATACGCAGTATTTT.

The V gene is TRBV18, the J gene TRBJ2-3; possibly TRBD1 for D (7 bases). Germline V CDR1 and CDR2: KGHSH, LQKENI. The CDR3 has 15 residues. V lost 3 bases, J lost 3 bases, and 13 bases lay in between. The CDR3 DNA reads TGTGCCAGCTCACCGCTACAGGGGAGGACAGATACGCAGTATTTT. Translated, it gives CASSPLQGRTDTQYF.

The J gene is TRBJ1-6, the V gene TRBV4-1; D is unclear. The germline V gene has CDR1 MGHRA and CDR2 YSYEKL. The CDR3 spans 15 residues. V was pared by 0 bases and J by 6 bases, with 9 bases between. The CDR3 sequence is CASSQEPGSNSPLHF. The CDR3 nucleotides are TGCGCCAGCAGCCAAGAACCGGGTTCTAATTCACCCCTCCACTTT.

This clone was seen just once. The chain joins TRBV4-1 to TRBJ1-5; 8 bases line up with TRBD1. With V trimmed by 3 bases and J by 7 bases, 8 bases remained unmatched. This CDR3 has 15 residues. The V gene's germline CDR1 is MGHRA and CDR2 YSYEKL. CDR3 in DNA: TGCGCCAGCAGCCACCCCGGGACAGGTCAACAGCCCCAGCATTTT. This encodes CASSHPGTGQQPQHF.

The rearrangement uses TRBV10-2 and TRBJ2-1; TRBD2 might be the D (5 bases). Germline V gene sequence: CDR1 WSHSY, CDR2 SAAADI. Trimming removed 10 bases at V and 9 bases at J, with 19 bases between. CDR3 length: 13 amino acids. CDR3 protein: CAIERESDGEQFF. The DNA for the CDR3 is TGCGCCATCGAAAGGGAGAGTGACGGTGAGCAGTTCTTC.

The genes are TRBV5-1 and TRBJ2-3, with 9 bases fitting TRBD1. The CDR3 sequence is 15 residues long. V lost 2 bases, J lost 3 bases, and 4 bases stayed unmatched. CDR1 is SGHRS and CDR2 is YFSETQ in the germline V gene. CDR3 coding DNA: TGCGCCAGCAGCTTCACCGGGACAGGGACAGATACGCAGTATTTT. It codes for CASSFTGTGTDTQYF.

The rearrangement uses TRBV6-1 and TRBJ2-2; D perhaps matches TRBD2 (5 bases). With 4 bases removed from V and 5 bases from J, the gap between germline ends came to 14 bases. This CDR3 region has 15 residues. Germline V gives CDR1 MNHNS, CDR2 SASEGT. CDR3 sequence: CASSVVGVGTGELFF. CDR3 bases: TGTGCCAGCAGTGTTGTCGGGGTGGGGACCGGGGAGCTGTTTTTT.

This chain links TRBV19 with TRBJ1-5, with a possible D match to TRBD1 (5 bases). Trimming took off 6 bases at V and 7 bases at J, with 16 bases between the two ends. Germline loops: CDR1 LNHDA, CDR2 SQIVND (reference sequence). The CDR3 has 14 residues. The chain's CDR3 is CASSVVAGPQPQHF. Written as DNA, the CDR3 is TGTGCCAGTAGCGTGGTCGCGGGGCCGCAGCCCCAGCATTTT.

This chain uses TRBV6-5 with TRBJ1-1; the D gene is possibly TRBD1 (6 bases). The CDR3 loop spans 14 amino acids. V lost 5 bases and J lost 1, with 11 bases in between. CDR1 is MNHEY, CDR2 SVGAGI, per germline. DNA of the CDR3: TGTGCCAGCAGTCTGGGGGCACCGAACACTGAAGCTTTCTTT. It is translated as CASSLGAPNTEAFF.

The chain links TRBV5-1 to TRBJ1-3, with TRBD1 matching over 9 bases. In germline, CDR1 is SGHRS, CDR2 YFSETQ. The CDR3 totals 16 residues. J was trimmed by 0 bases and V by 0 bases; bases with no gene match: 1. CDR3 DNA sequence: TGCGCCAGCAGCTTGGCGGGACAGGGCTCTGGAAACACCATATATTTT. This translates into CASSLAGQGSGNTIYF.

The chain recombines TRBV7-8 with TRBJ2-6; D is tentatively TRBD1 or TRBD2 (5 bases each). Germline V gene lookup returns CDR1 SGHVS and CDR2 FQNEAQ. CDR3 length equals 17 residues. V gave up 7 bases and J gave up 0 bases, with 16 bases separating them. The CDR3 is CASNSGRHSSGANVLTF. CDR3 DNA sequence: TGTGCCAGCAACTCAGGGAGACATAGCTCTGGGGCCAACGTCCTGACTTTC.

The J gene is TRBJ2-3, the V gene TRBV5-1, with 8 positions matching TRBD2. The CDR3 sequence is 16 residues long. Per the germline V gene, CDR1 is SGHRS and CDR2 is YFSETQ. The V and J ends lost 9 bases and 4 bases, in that order; junction bases with no gene match: 16. CDR3 in DNA: TGCGCCACCAGGGACCCCCGGGCGGGGGGCGCAGATACGCAGTATTTT. Residues: CATRDPRAGGADTQYF.

The J gene is TRBJ2-2, the V gene TRBV6-6, with 14 bases matching TRBD2. CDR3 length: 16 amino acids. CDR1 MNHNY and CDR2 SVGAGI come from the germline V gene (reference sequence). Unmatched junction bases numbered 4, after V lost 9 bases and J lost 1 base. The CDR3 spells CASTGTSGGNTGELFF. In DNA, the CDR3 is TGTGCCAGTACCGGGACTAGCGGGGGGAACACCGGGGAGCTGTTTTTT.

The chain carries TRBV7-2 and TRBJ2-2; D gene ambiguous. Trimming removed 2 bases at V and 3 bases at J, with 10 bases between. The CDR3 is made up of 15 amino acids. Germline V gene lookup returns CDR1 SGHTA and CDR2 FQGNSA. The CDR3 DNA reads TGTGCCAGCAGCTTAACACCGTCGGACACCGGGGAGCTGTTTTTT. Encoded protein: CASSLTPSDTGELFF.